Each of the 18 T cell receptor beta chains below was sequenced from the same sample in a study of shared clonotypes between healthy human individuals (TCRdb year 2020). Libraries were prepared through the immunoSEQ multiplex PCR assay. In TCRdb, the immuneACCESS table is reduced to in-frame sequences with V and J assigned. These tables do not hold every clone; where another copy was compared, an unresolved V gene accounts for under half, and the others remain unexplained. Recorded for this sample are some 2,400,000 clones; under 97% of them occurred a single time. Of the sample, roughly 0.13% falls within the top ten clones. The sequencing input was naive CD4+ T cells sorted from blood. Reading the label with the study, this specimen's cell subset or site is: CD45RA+ positively selected. These receptors came from a young man in good health.

The chain joins TRBV30 to TRBJ1-2; 12 nucleotides align to TRBD1. The germline gives CDR1 GTSNPN, CDR2 SVGIG (reference sequence). The CDR3 is 17 amino acids. V lost 4 bases and J lost 7; bases outside the gene matches: 16. The CDR3 nucleotides are TGTGCCTGGATTTCCGGGACAGGGGGCTCCTACCGAAGTGGCTACACCTTC. This sequence encodes CAWISGTGGSYRSGYTF.

About this clone: In the same sample, other DNA sequences code for this CDR3. The chain combines TRBV5-1 with TRBJ1-2; D is possibly TRBD1 (6 bases). V was pared by 3 bases and J by 4 bases, with 10 bases between. Germline V gene data show CDR1 as SGHRS and CDR2 as YFSETQ. CDR3 length: 13 amino acids. For the CDR3, the DNA is TGCGCCAGCAGCTCTGGACAGCTCTATGGCTACACCTTC. Translating it yields CASSSGQLYGYTF.

The rearrangement joins TRBV2 to TRBJ2-6; D gene ambiguous. The CDR3 runs to 15 residues. In germline, CDR1 is SNHLY, CDR2 FYNNEI. Trimming left V 1 base short and J 4 bases short, with 8 bases between. As DNA, the CDR3 is TGTGCCAGCAGTGAAGAGCAGACCGGGGCCAACGTCCTGACTTTC. It is translated as CASSEEQTGANVLTF.

The rearrangement links TRBV5-1 to TRBJ2-1; TRBD2 matches 8 bases. The CDR3 has 15 residues. Looked up from germline, CDR1 is SGHRS and CDR2 is YFSETQ. V was clipped by 6 bases and J by 1 base; unmatched bases: 6. CDR3 sequence reads: CASILAGNSYNEQFF. The DNA of the CDR3 is TGCGCCAGCATATTAGCGGGAAATTCCTACAATGAGCAGTTCTTC.

This chain joins TRBV10-2 and TRBJ2-1; 10 bases map to TRBD2. Germline-derived CDR1 and CDR2 are WSHSY and SAAADI. CDR3 length: 16 amino acids. V lost 6 bases and J lost 9; bases outside the gene matches: 14. CDR3 in DNA: TGCGCCAGCAGCTACTTAGCGGGAGGCAGTGCGGGTGAGCAGTTCTTC. It translates to CASSYLAGGSAGEQFF.

The rearrangement links TRBV18 to TRBJ1-6, with D uncertain. Germline V CDR1 and CDR2: KGHSH, LQKENI. Trimming took 6 bases from V and 2 from J, leaving 17 bases between them. The CDR3 is made up of 17 amino acids. CDR3 residues: CASSATPSSTYNSPLHF. The DNA for the CDR3 is TGTGCCAGCTCGGCGACACCGTCTAGTACCTATAATTCACCCCTCCACTTT.

The genes are TRBV28 and TRBJ2-7; D not resolved. This CDR3 contains 14 residues. Trimming removed 2 bases from V and 0 bases from J, with 8 bases in between. CDR1 is MDHEN and CDR2 is SYDVKM in the germline V gene. The CDR3 DNA is TGTGCCAGCAGTTTAAGGTCGGTCTCCTACGAGCAGTACTTC. This sequence encodes CASSLRSVSYEQYF. The whole variable domain, filled in from reference TRBV28 and TRBJ2-7, reads DVKVTQSSRYLVKRTGEKVFLECVQDMDHENMFWYRQDPGLGLRLIYFSYDVKMKEKGDIPEGYSVSREKKERFSLILESASTNQTSMYLCASSLRSVSYEQYFGPGTRLTVT.

The V gene is TRBV7-2, the J gene TRBJ1-6; 9 bases fit TRBD1. The CDR3 has 16 amino acids. Germline values: CDR1 SGHTA, CDR2 FQGNSA. V shed 6 bases and J 7 bases; nucleotides not matched to a gene: 10. DNA for the CDR3: TGTGCCAGCAGTAGGACAGGGGCCCAAAAGAATTCACCCCTCCACTTT. Its protein is CASSRTGAQKNSPLHF.

The chain is built from TRBV5-1 and TRBJ2-7; D might be TRBD1 or TRBD2, each matching 5 bases. CDR3 length: 13 residues. V dropped 3 bases and J dropped 1 base, with 8 bases sitting between them. From germline, CDR1 is SGHRS and CDR2 YFSETQ. The CDR3: CASSWGNSYEQYF. CDR3 bases: TGCGCCAGCAGCTGGGGGAATTCCTACGAGCAGTACTTC.

V and J are TRBV14 and TRBJ2-7; TRBD2 might be the D (6 bases). The V and J ends lost 4 bases and 1 base respectively, with 17 bases between them. Per the germline V gene, CDR1 is SGHDN and CDR2 is FVKESK. There are 16 residues in the CDR3. The CDR3 region is CASSPLTWDFSYEQYF. CDR3 DNA sequence: TGTGCCAGCAGCCCTCTGACTTGGGACTTTTCCTACGAGCAGTACTTC.

This clone showed up just once. This chain uses TRBV30 with TRBJ1-5; D is possibly TRBD1 (6 bases). Trimming cost V 0 bases and J 6 bases, with 9 bases left between them. The CDR3 covers 13 residues. Germline lookup yields CDR1 GTSNPN and CDR2 SVGIG (reference sequence). The CDR3 coding sequence is TGTGCCTGGAGTGTTCTGGGGGCTCAGCCCCAGCATTTT. It is translated as CAWSVLGAQPQHF.

The chain couples TRBV29-1 to TRBJ2-3; perhaps TRBD2 as D (7 bases). The CDR3 covers 15 residues. Looked up from germline, CDR1 is SQVTM and CDR2 is ANQGSEA. V was cut by 6 bases and J by 1 base, with 17 bases left in between. The CDR3 is CSVPPGGGRTDTQYF. CDR3 sequence (DNA): TGCAGCGTACCCCCTGGGGGGGGCCGCACAGATACGCAGTATTTT.

This clone was counted between two and nine times. The chain couples TRBV9 to TRBJ2-2, with a weak D call TRBD1 (5 bases). Germline V lookup: CDR1 SGDLS, CDR2 YYNGEE. The CDR3 contains 14 residues. V was pared by 6 bases and J by 4 bases, with 13 bases between. As DNA, the CDR3 is TGTGCCAGCAACCCCCAGGGTGGCACCGGGGAGCTGTTTTTT. As protein: CASNPQGGTGELFF.

Regarding this clone: This same CDR3 is encoded by further DNA sequences in the sample. The chain combines TRBV5-1 with TRBJ1-1; D gene ambiguous. This CDR3 region has 14 residues. CDR1 is SGHRS, CDR2 YFSETQ, per germline. V lost 2 bases to trimming and J lost 2 bases, with 10 bases between them. Here the CDR3 reads CASSFGRENTEAFF. DNA for the CDR3: TGCGCCAGCAGCTTTGGACGGGAAAACACTGAAGCTTTCTTT.

The rearrangement joins TRBV4-3 to TRBJ2-2; 7 nucleotides align to TRBD1. CDR3 length equals 17 residues. From germline, CDR1 is LGHNA and CDR2 YSLEER. J gave up 1 base and V 2 bases, and 7 bases lay outside the gene matches. The CDR3 protein is CASSQSHPGGNTGELFF. CDR3 coding DNA: TGCGCCAGCAGCCAATCCCACCCAGGGGGGAACACCGGGGAGCTGTTTTTT.

The V gene is TRBV7-9, the J gene TRBJ2-1, with 7 bases aligning to TRBD2. CDR3 size: 16 residues. V lost 5 bases, J lost 4 bases, and 11 bases stayed unmatched. From germline, CDR1 is SEHNR and CDR2 FQNEAQ (reference sequence). CDR3 nucleotide sequence: TGTGCCAGCAGCCCACCTGGCGCTAGCGGTTACAATGAGCAGTTCTTC. This gives the protein CASSPPGASGYNEQFF. Combining the CDR3 with reference TRBV7-9 and TRBJ2-1 gives the whole variable domain DTGVSQNPRHKITKRGQNVTFRCDPISEHNRLYWYRQTLGQGPEFLTYFQNEAQLEKSRLLSDRFSAERPKGSFSTLEIQRTEQGDSAMYLCASSPPGASGYNEQFFGPGTRLTVL.

Worth noting for this clone: Other DNA sequences from this sample encode an identical CDR3 as well. The V gene is TRBV18, the J gene TRBJ2-2; D unresolved. The CDR3 consists of 14 residues. Germline lookup yields CDR1 KGHSH and CDR2 LQKENI. Deletions cut 3 bases from V and 3 bases from J, with 8 bases between. CDR3 sequence reads: CASSPRRDTGELFF. The CDR3 DNA sequence: TGTGCCAGCTCACCCCGTCGGGACACCGGGGAGCTGTTTTTT.

The chain carries TRBV6-1 and TRBJ1-3; a possible D gene is TRBD1 (5 bases). The CDR3 length is 15 residues. V shed 1 base and J shed 2 bases, with 9 bases lying between them. The germline CDR1 and CDR2 sequences are MNHNS and SASEGT. The CDR3 DNA is TGTGCCAGCAGTGAAGTCCCAGGGACTGGAAACACCATATATTTT. This encodes CASSEVPGTGNTIYF.